Detailed here is one T cell receptor beta chain. Seattle researchers signed up patients amid active infection and tracked them longitudinally. The sample originates from a study of blood T cell repertoires in COVID-19. As for the study in general: Researchers got acute and convalescent COVID-19 samples from the United States, Italy and Spain. Sources were T cells, B-cell-depleted T cells, or PBMCs; the material itself was cDNA or gDNA.

CDR1 is SGHNT, CDR2 YENEEA, per germline. V lost 5 bases and J lost 5, with 13 bases in between. The CDR3 loop spans 14 amino acids. Some clones are missing from TCRdb's copy, which holds only in-frame ones; the method was immunoSEQ multiplex PCR. This table holds about 100,000 clones, about nine tenths found once. This chain joins TRBV11-3 and TRBJ2-1; perhaps TRBD2 as D (6 bases). This TCR came from a woman in her fifties or sixties with COVID-19, enrolled during active disease. Sequenced: peripheral blood. The CDR3 DNA reads TGTGCCAGCAGCACAATTGGAGGGAACAATGAGCAGTTCTTC. This gives the protein CASSTIGGNNEQFF.